This T cell receptor beta chain was identified in a study of vaccination and CD4 T cells after COVID-19. The Oncomine TCR Beta short-read assay was what sequenced the DNA obtained from cultured CD4+ T cells. TCRdb processed the PCR reads anew with MiXCR; each CDR3 protein has one entry. The sample includes about 14,000 distinct CDR3 sequences, over 50% of them seen just once. Worth noting for this clonotype: Its target is unknown.

Stated treatment: roughly ten-day PBMC culture with coronavirus spike peptide pools or control peptides (ViraFEST assay). Looked up from germline, CDR1 is DFQATT and CDR2 is SNEGSKA (reference sequence). The CDR3 has 14 residues. V dropped 4 bases and J dropped 4 bases, with 15 bases sitting between them. The rearrangement joins TRBV20-1 to TRBJ2-3, with D uncertain. The sample taken for sequencing was CD4+ T cells from blood, cultured in vitro. The receptor comes from a human donor who had recovered from COVID-19. The CDR3 DNA reads TGCAGTGCTAAGCTTTCAGTCCCGGCAGATACGCAGTATTTT. Amino acid sequence: CSAKLSVPADTQYF.